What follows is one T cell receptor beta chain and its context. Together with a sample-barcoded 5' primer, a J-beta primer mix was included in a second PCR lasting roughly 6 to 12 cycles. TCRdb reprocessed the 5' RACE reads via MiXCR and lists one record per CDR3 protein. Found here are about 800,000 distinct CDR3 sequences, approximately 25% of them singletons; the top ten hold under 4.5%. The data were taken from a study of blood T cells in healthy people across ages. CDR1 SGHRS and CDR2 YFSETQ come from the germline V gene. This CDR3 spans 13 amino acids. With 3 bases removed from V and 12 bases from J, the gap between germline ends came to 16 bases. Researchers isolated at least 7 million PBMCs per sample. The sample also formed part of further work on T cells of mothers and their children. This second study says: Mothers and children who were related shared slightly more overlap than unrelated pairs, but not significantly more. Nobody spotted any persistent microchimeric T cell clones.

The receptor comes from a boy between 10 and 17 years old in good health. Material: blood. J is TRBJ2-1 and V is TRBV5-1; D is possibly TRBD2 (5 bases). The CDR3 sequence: CASSSLLLGRQFF. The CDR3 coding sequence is TGCGCCAGCAGCTCGTTGTTGTTGGGGAGGCAGTTCTTC.